This T cell receptor (beta chain) was identified during a study of cytomegalovirus exposure and HLA in healthy donors. This CDR3 spans 18 amino acids. CDR1 and CDR2 (germline): MDHEN, SYDVKM. V was shortened by 6 bases and J by 1 base, with 21 bases between the two germline ends. The assay was immunoSEQ multiplex PCR, and TCRdb's table has in-frame clones only and misses some. The data contain 70,000 to 80,000 clones, around 94% of them singletons. The TCR originated in a young woman in good health and CMV-seropositive. The sample comprised PBMCs. The rearrangement uses TRBV28 and TRBJ1-4; possibly TRBD1 for D (6 bases). CDR3 residues: CASRQMHLYRETNEKLFF. CDR3 sequence (DNA): TGTGCCAGCAGACAGATGCACCTTTACAGGGAAACTAATGAAAAACTGTTTTTT. The complete variable domain, with remaining parts taken from reference TRBV28 and TRBJ1-4, reads DVKVTQSSRYLVKRTGEKVFLECVQDMDHENMFWYRQDPGLGLRLIYFSYDVKMKEKGDIPEGYSVSREKKERFSLILESASTNQTSMYLCASRQMHLYRETNEKLFFGSGTQLSVL.